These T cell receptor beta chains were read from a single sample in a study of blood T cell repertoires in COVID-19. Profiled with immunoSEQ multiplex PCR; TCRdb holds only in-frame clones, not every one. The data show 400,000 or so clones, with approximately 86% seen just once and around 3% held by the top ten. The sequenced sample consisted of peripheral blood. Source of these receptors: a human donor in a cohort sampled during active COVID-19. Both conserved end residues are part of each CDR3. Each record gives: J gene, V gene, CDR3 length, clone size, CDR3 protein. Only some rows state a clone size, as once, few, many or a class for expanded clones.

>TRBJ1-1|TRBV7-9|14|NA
CASSLMAGDTEAFF
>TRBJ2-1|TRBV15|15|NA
CATSKSGQGVQRVIF
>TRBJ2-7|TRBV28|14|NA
CASSLEAGVYEQYF
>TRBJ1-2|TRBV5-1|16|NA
CASSIDLGTGADGYTF
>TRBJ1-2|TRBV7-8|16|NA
CASSLAGGYLVYGYTF
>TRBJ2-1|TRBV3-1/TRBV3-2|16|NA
CASSQSGGRSYNEQFF
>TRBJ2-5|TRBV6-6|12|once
CASRGQKETQYF
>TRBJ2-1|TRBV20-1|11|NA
CSARRDPEQFF
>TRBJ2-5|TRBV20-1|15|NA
CSASVPGTRKETQYF
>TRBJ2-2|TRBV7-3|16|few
CASSPGVVTNTGELFF
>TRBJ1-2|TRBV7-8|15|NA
CASSYAQGRSYGYTF
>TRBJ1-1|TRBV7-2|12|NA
CASSLASPEAFF
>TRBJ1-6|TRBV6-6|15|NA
CASSYADRDNSPLHF
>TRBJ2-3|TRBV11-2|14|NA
CATETDTRPDTQYF
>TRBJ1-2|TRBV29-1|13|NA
CSVEVGGMDGYTF
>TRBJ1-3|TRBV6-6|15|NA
CASSLGLSSGNTIYF
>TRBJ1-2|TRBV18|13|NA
CASSTGQSYGYTF
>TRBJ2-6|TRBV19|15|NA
CASSPQGAGANVLTF
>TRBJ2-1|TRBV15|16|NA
CATSRDSGIRGNEQFF
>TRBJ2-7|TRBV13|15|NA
CASSWASGGIYEQYF
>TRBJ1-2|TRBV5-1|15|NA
CASSLGDRANYGYTF
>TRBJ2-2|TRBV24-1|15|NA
CATRPSIGDTGELFF
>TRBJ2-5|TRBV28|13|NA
CASSSPTSGGPNF
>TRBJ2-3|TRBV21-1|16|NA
CASSFYRGGDTDTQYF
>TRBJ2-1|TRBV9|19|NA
CASSVGGGGPSPSYNEQFF
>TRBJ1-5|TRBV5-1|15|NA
CASSRSRESNQPQHF
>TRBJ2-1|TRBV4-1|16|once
CASSYNSGSSYNEQFF
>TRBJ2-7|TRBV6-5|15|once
CASRNEVGGSYEQYF
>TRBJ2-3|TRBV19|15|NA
CASNPGTGFTDTQYF
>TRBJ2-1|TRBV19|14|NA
CASSITGSYNEQFF
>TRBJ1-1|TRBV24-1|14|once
CATSDLGVITEAFF
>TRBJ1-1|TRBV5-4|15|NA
CASRPRTGVNTEAFF
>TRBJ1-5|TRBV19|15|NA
CASKIPREGGQPQHF
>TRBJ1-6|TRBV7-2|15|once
CASSLTSSYNSPLHF
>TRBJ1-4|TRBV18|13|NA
CASSDNNNEKLFF
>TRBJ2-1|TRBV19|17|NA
CASSIVTSLPSYNEQFF
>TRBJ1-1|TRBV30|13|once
CAWIVSGNTEAFF
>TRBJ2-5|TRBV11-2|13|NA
CASSLGGDKTQYF
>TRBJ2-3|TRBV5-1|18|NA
CASSPGVAGDSGTDTQYF
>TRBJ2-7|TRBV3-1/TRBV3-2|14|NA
CASSQDESSYEQYF
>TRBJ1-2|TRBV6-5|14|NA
CASTEGTGGYGYTF
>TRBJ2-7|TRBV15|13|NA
CATSRDRGYEQYF
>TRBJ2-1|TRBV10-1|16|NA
CASGRSSPNSYNEQFF
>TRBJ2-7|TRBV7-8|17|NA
CASSPGPEGAEGNEQYF
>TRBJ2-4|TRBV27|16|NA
CASSLFRGDAKNIQYF
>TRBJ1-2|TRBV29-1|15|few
CSVEDTRQGKDGYTF
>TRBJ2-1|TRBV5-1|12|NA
CASSLDAGEQFF
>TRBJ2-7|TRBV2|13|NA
CASSGLALYEQYF
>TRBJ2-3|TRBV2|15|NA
CASSVRTGVEDTQYF
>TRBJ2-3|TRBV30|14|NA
CAWSLGGSTDTQYF
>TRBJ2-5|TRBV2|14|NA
CASSGYDNQETQYF
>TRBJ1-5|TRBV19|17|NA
CASSTQGAWGGNQPQHF
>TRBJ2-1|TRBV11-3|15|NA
CASSLDRGSPYEQFF
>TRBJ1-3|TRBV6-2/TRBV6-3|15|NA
CASSYPRQRGNTIYF
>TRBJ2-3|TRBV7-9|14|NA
CASSLADTTDTQYF
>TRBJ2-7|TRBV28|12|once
CASSLNYYEQYF
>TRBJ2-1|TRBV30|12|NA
CAWKGLPNEQFF
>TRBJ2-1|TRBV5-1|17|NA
CASSFGGGNPIYNEQFF